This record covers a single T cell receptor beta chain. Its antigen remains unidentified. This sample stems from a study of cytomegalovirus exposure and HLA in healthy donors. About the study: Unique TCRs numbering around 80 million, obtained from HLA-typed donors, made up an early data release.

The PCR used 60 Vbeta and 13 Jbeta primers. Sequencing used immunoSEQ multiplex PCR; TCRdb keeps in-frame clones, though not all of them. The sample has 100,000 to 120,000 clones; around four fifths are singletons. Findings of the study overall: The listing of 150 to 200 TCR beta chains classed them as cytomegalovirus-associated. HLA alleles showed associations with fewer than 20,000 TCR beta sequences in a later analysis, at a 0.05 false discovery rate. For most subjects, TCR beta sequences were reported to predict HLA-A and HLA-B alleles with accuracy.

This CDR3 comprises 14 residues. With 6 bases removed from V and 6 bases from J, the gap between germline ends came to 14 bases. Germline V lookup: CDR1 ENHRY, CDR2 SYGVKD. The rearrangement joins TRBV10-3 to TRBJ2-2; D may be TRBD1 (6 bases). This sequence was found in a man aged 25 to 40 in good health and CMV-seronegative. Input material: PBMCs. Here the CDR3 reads CAISGTLGPGELFF. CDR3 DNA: TGTGCCATCAGCGGGACACTTGGCCCCGGGGAGCTGTTTTTT.